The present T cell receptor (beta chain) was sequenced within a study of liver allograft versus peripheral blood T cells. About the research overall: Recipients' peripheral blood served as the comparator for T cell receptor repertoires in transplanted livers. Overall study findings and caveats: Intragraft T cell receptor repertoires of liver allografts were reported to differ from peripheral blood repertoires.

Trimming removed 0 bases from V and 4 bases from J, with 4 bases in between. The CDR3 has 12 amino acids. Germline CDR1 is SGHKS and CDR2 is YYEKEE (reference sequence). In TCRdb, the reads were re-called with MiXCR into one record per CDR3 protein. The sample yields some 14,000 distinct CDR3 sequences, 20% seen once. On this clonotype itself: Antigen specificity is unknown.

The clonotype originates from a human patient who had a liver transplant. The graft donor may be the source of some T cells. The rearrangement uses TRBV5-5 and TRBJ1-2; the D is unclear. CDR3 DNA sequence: TGTGCCAGCAGCTTGGATCGCTATGGCTACACCTTC. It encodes CASSLDRYGYTF.